This TCR beta chain was sequenced in a study of T cell repertoires in cytomegalovirus infection. About the research overall: Researchers turned to recently identified HLA-C-restricted CMV epitopes as well as well-studied HLA-B-restricted ones. It can be stated that public TCR beta signatures indicated CMV infection as well as a matching HLA type.

Germline values: CDR1 SQVTM, CDR2 ANQGSEA. V gave up 6 bases and J gave up 7 bases, with 18 bases separating them. There are 13 residues in the CDR3. Study results and caveats: Carriers of CMV plus the relevant HLA were identified by cumulative public TCR beta family frequency. CMV-specific HLA-C-restricted TCR beta clonotypes dominated the ex vivo response.

TCRdb reprocessed the reads with MiXCR, giving one entry per CDR3 protein. The repertoire has roughly 70,000 distinct CDR3 sequences, 20% of them found once; the top ten carry about 63%. This clonotype came up many times. The antigen remains undetermined. This clonotype was sampled from a human donor in good health (CMV status not recorded). Some clones in this sample may be carry-over from other donors' samples. The chain combines TRBV29-1 with TRBJ1-2; possibly TRBD1 for D (6 bases). The sequences come from CD8+ T cells from cultured PBMCs, collected from culture after CMV antigen stimulation. The CDR3 DNA reads as TGCAGCGTGCTCTGGCGGGGGGCGCGTGGCTACACCTTC. Its protein is CSVLWRGARGYTF.